This T cell receptor beta chain emerged from a study of blood T cells in healthy people across ages. Through a sample-barcoded 5' primer and a J-beta primer mix, a second PCR was run for about 6 to 11 cycles. TCRdb re-called the 5' RACE reads with MiXCR, one entry per CDR3 protein. The table includes approximately 810,000 distinct CDR3 sequences, under 35% detected once. The draw of peripheral blood yielded roughly 9.4 milliliters from each donor. This clonotype was observed at least ten times. Its antigen remains unidentified. One end of the junction fails to match germline, which may point to a read error. Germline V gives CDR1 LGHNA, CDR2 YSLEER. The CDR3 sequence is 16 residues long. General study points: It was the long-lived donors that had more naive CD4+ cells and higher diversity than aged donors. Percentage of naive T cells showed a strong correlation with TCR beta diversity.

V usage is TRBV4-3 and J usage is TRBJ2-7; 10 bases line up with TRBD1. This clonotype was sampled from an elderly woman in good health. Input material: blood. The CDR3 DNA reads TGCGCCAGCAGCAAAGATCTCGGGACAGGGGACTACGAGCAGTACTTC. Residues: CASSKDLGTGDYEQYF.